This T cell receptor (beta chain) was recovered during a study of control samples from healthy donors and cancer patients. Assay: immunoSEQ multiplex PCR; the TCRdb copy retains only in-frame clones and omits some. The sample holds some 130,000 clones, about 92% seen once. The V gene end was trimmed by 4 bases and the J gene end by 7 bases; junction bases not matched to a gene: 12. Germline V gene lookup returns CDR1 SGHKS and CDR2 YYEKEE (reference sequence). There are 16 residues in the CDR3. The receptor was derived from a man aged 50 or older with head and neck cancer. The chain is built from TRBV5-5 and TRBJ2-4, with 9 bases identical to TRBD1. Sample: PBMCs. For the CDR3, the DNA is TGTGCCAGCAGCACCTACAGGGGGCAAGGTGGTAACATTCAGTACTTC. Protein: CASSTYRGQGGNIQYF.